This T cell receptor (beta chain) was captured by sequencing in a study of blood T cell repertoires in COVID-19. Study-level information: There were acute and convalescent COVID-19 samples, and they came from the United States, Italy and Spain.

Participant ages covered about 18 to 89 years across 20 to 30 US areas. Participant-reported clinical history was the basis for cohort assignment. This CDR3 is built from 15 residues. The germline V and J ends were trimmed by 5 bases and 2 bases, with 15 bases remaining between them. Germline lookup yields CDR1 SEHNR and CDR2 FQNEAQ (reference sequence). Authors' analysis steps: Scientists estimated how many nucleated cells there were by amplifying reference gene primers. The data were produced by immunoSEQ multiplex PCR, yet TCRdb's version contains in-frame clones alone and is incomplete. D and trimming were read from the DNA, whereas the V and J calls and clone size are those reported in that table. The sample yields 250,000 or so clones, 87% seen once.

The sequenced sample consisted of PBMCs or T cells enriched from blood (not recorded which). The TCR sequence derives from a man aged 25 to 40 who had recovered from COVID-19. The rearrangement uses TRBV7-9 and TRBJ2-5; D might be TRBD1 (6 bases). The CDR3: CASSQQTGFQETQYF. The CDR3 DNA sequence: TGTGCCAGCAGCCAACAGACAGGCTTTCAAGAGACCCAGTACTTC.